Detailed here is one TCR beta chain. Other DNA sequences within the sample encode an identical CDR3. Authors' methods: Amplification from reference gene primers served as the basis for estimated nucleated cell counts. TCRdb's table, derived via immunoSEQ multiplex PCR, lists solely in-frame clones and lacks some. From that table come the V and J calls and clone size; the DNA was used to work out D and trimming. The data show a few hundred thousand clones, 70% to 90% seen once. The data stem from a study of blood T cell repertoires in COVID-19. Study context: Acute-phase and convalescent COVID-19 samples originated in the United States, Italy and Spain. T cells, B-cell-depleted T cells, or PBMCs supplied cDNA or gDNA.

The junction had 4 bases not matched to a gene; V was cut back by 3 bases and J by 7 bases. The germline gives CDR1 KGHSH, CDR2 LQKENI. This CDR3 spans 14 amino acids. This chain joins TRBV18 and TRBJ1-5; 9 nucleotides line up with TRBD1. Sequenced input: peripheral blood. The TCR originated in a human donor in a cohort sampled during active COVID-19. Written as DNA, the CDR3 is TGTGCCAGCTCACCGGACAGGGGTAGACAGCCCCAGCATTTT. Encoded protein: CASSPDRGRQPQHF.